The rows below give T cell receptor beta chains drawn from one sample of a study of cytomegalovirus exposure and HLA in healthy donors. Clones were sequenced by immunoSEQ multiplex PCR, and TCRdb holds only the in-frame ones, with some missing. The table lists about 70,000 clones, about 74% of them singletons. Material for sequencing was PBMCs. These receptors were collected from a human donor in good health. Both conserved end residues are part of each CDR3. The D gene is left open where the match is weak. Clone size, where shown, is once, few, many, or a class for clones that have expanded.

D	V	length	size	J	CDR3	DNA
.	TRBV2	15	.	TRBJ1-2	CASSEAGKSVYGYTF	TGTGCCAGCAGTGAGGCAGGAAAGTCGGTCTATGGCTACACCTTC
.	TRBV5-4	16	.	TRBJ2-7	CASSLAKDGSSYEQYF	TGTGCCAGCAGCTTGGCCAAGGACGGGAGCTCCTACGAGCAGTACTTC
TRBD1	TRBV5-1	16	.	TRBJ1-2	CASSPRDSRANYGYTF	TGCGCCAGCAGCCCTAGGGACAGCCGAGCTAACTATGGCTACACCTTC
.	TRBV9	15	few	TRBJ1-2	CASSVGEGAGYGYTF	TGTGCCAGCAGCGTAGGGGAGGGTGCGGGGTATGGCTACACCTTC
TRBD1	TRBV10-3	16	.	TRBJ2-7	CAISVRDRGKYYEQYF	TGTGCCATCAGTGTACGGGACAGGGGAAAATACTACGAGCAGTACTTC
TRBD1	TRBV5-4	14	few	TRBJ2-7	CASSLKGARDEQYF	TGTGCCAGCAGCTTGAAGGGGGCGCGGGACGAGCAGTACTTC
TRBD1	TRBV10-3	12	.	TRBJ1-1	CAIGTGEFEAFF	TGTGCCATCGGGACAGGGGAGTTTGAAGCTTTCTTT
TRBD1	TRBV19	15	few	TRBJ1-5	CASNRGGQSNQPQHF	TGTGCCAGTAACAGGGGGGGCCAAAGCAATCAGCCCCAGCATTTT
.	TRBV6-1	14	.	TRBJ1-1	CASSGTGKVTEAFF	TGTGCCAGCAGTGGAACAGGGAAGGTCACTGAAGCTTTCTTT
.	TRBV7-8	15	.	TRBJ2-2	CASSRGRENTGELFF	TGTGCCAGCAGCCGAGGACGGGAGAACACCGGGGAGCTGTTTTTT
TRBD2	TRBV25-1	17	.	TRBJ2-1	CASSDLGLAGRPNEQFF	TGTGCCAGCAGTGACCTGGGACTAGCGGGAAGACCGAATGAGCAGTTCTTC
TRBD2	TRBV29-1	15	.	TRBJ2-3	CSVETGWEGQDTQYF	TGCAGCGTTGAAACGGGATGGGAGGGTCAGGATACGCAGTATTTT
.	TRBV7-9	14	few	TRBJ1-5	CASSADTPIEPQHF	TGTGCCAGCAGCGCGGACACCCCCATTGAGCCCCAGCATTTT
TRBD1	TRBV9	15	once	TRBJ2-7	CASSVGWDRSYEQYF	TGTGCCAGCAGCGTAGGGTGGGACAGGTCCTACGAGCAGTACTTC
.	TRBV5-1	12	.	TRBJ2-7	CASSLDRVGQYF	TGCGCCAGCAGCTTGGACAGGGTTGGGCAGTACTTC
TRBD1	TRBV6-1	14	many	TRBJ2-2	CASSATGDTGELFF	TGTGCCAGCAGTGCCACAGGGGACACCGGGGAGCTGTTTTTT
.	TRBV25-1	14	.	TRBJ1-1	CASSDRGPAEGAFF	TGTGCCAGCAGTGACAGGGGTCCCGCTGAAGGAGCTTTCTTT